A selection of T cell receptor beta chains follows, all from one sample in a study of T-cell memory formation after mild COVID-19. TCRdb re-analysed the 5' RACE reads in MiXCR, keeping a single row per CDR3 protein. The repertoire holds about 290,000 distinct CDR3 sequences, less than 20% seen once, with 22% in the top ten. Sequencing was carried out using PBMCs or a T cell subset sorted from them (not recorded which). The receptors shown here come from a man between 18 and 35 years old who had mild COVID-19 (a few samples of this study predate the infection). Cell type and time point are not known. The CDR3 runs from the conserved cysteine through the conserved F or W. The D gene is left open where the match is weak. Rows give clone size only sometimes, using once, few, many, or a class for an expanded clone.

j_call v_call d_call clone_size cdr3_aa cdr3_nt
TRBJ1-2 TRBV5-6 NA many CASSPGGGGYTF TGTGCCAGCAGCCCCGGGGGAGGTGGCTACACCTTC
TRBJ2-3 TRBV29-1 NA NA CSAGALGGGNTDTQYF TGCAGCGCTGGGGCCCTGGGGGGGGGCAACACAGATACGCAGTATTTT
TRBJ1-1 TRBV7-2 NA few CASSLVLGSTEAFF TGTGCCAGCAGCTTAGTTCTGGGTAGCACTGAAGCTTTCTTT
TRBJ2-3 TRBV12-3/TRBV12-4 TRBD2 few CASSPGLDSTDTQYF TGTGCCAGCAGTCCGGGACTAGATAGCACAGATACGCAGTATTTT
TRBJ1-1 TRBV7-6 NA few CASSVDGNTEAFF TGTGCCAGCAGCGTCGACGGGAACACTGAAGCTTTCTTT
TRBJ2-1 TRBV4-3 TRBD2 NA CASSQDPPGGEANEQFF TGCGCCAGCAGCCAAGATCCCCCGGGGGGGGAAGCGAATGAGCAGTTCTTC
TRBJ1-2 TRBV6-6 NA NA CASSYSSRDAYGYTF TGTGCCAGCAGTTACTCATCCAGAGACGCTTATGGCTACACCTTC
TRBJ1-5 TRBV9 TRBD1 few CASSWTGNLNKPQHF TGTGCCAGCAGCTGGACAGGAAACCTAAATAAGCCCCAGCATTTT
TRBJ1-1 TRBV6-5 NA few CASGHTNTEAFF TGTGCCAGCGGCCATACGAACACTGAAGCTTTCTTT
TRBJ2-3 TRBV3-1 NA NA CASSQDKTGADTQYF TGTGCCAGCAGCCAAGATAAGACGGGGGCTGATACGCAGTATTTT
TRBJ2-2 TRBV5-1 NA NA CASSLGRTGELFF TGCGCCAGCAGCCTGGGACGGACCGGGGAGCTGTTTTTT
TRBJ2-5 TRBV7-8 NA few CASRSGFETQYF TGTGCCAGTAGGTCCGGGTTCGAGACCCAGTACTTC
TRBJ1-1 TRBV12-3/TRBV12-4 NA many CASTMWLGGTEAFF TGTGCCAGCACTATGTGGTTAGGGGGCACTGAAGCTTTCTTT
TRBJ2-5 TRBV4-3 NA few CASSHAGSRQETQYF TGCGCCAGCAGCCACGCGGGAAGTCGGCAAGAGACCCAGTACTTC
TRBJ2-7 TRBV6-5 NA NA CASRTPGSYEQYF TGTGCCAGCAGGACACCGGGGTCCTACGAGCAGTACTTC
TRBJ2-5 TRBV5-1 TRBD2 many CASSLLAGGQETQYF TGTGCCAGCAGCCTACTAGCGGGGGGACAAGAGACCCAGTACTTC
TRBJ2-7 TRBV25-1 NA NA CASTSGIGEQYF TGTGCCAGCACGTCAGGAATTGGCGAGCAGTACTTC
TRBJ2-1 TRBV4-3 TRBD2 many CASSQDVGLAGREQFF TGCGCCAGCAGCCAAGATGTAGGACTAGCGGGGAGAGAGCAGTTCTTC
TRBJ1-1 TRBV18 NA NA CASSPLSQGSEAFF TGTGCCAGCTCACCCCTCAGTCAGGGGTCTGAAGCTTTCTTT
TRBJ2-5 TRBV19 NA NA CASSIARGGETQYF TGTGCCAGTAGTATCGCCAGGGGGGGAGAGACCCAGTACTTC
TRBJ1-1 TRBV7-3 NA few CASSLVRESEAFF TGTGCCAGCAGCTTAGTGAGGGAAAGTGAAGCTTTCTTT
TRBJ2-5 TRBV12-3/TRBV12-4 NA few CASREQIQETQYF TGTGCCAGCAGAGAACAGATCCAAGAGACCCAGTACTTC
TRBJ1-5 TRBV7-8 NA NA CASSLAAKSTNQPQHF TGTGCCAGCAGCTTAGCGGCTAAATCTACAAATCAGCCCCAGCATTTT
TRBJ1-6 TRBV6-2/TRBV6-3 NA few CASSQIGVFGVSPLHF TGTGCCAGCTCTCAAATAGGGGTCTTCGGCGTTTCACCCCTCCACTTT
TRBJ2-5 TRBV10-2 NA NA CASSEKGRAQETQYF TGCGCCAGCAGTGAGAAGGGCAGGGCCCAAGAGACCCAGTACTTC
TRBJ2-3 TRBV10-3 NA few CAISPQAPPDTQYF TGTGCCATCAGTCCACAGGCGCCCCCGGATACGCAGTATTTT
TRBJ2-2 TRBV10-3 NA NA CAISLQVANTGELFF TGTGCCATCAGTCTACAGGTCGCGAACACCGGGGAGCTGTTTTTT
TRBJ1-6 TRBV6-6 TRBD1 many CASSTRDRAKTSPLHF TGTGCCAGCAGTACCCGGGACAGGGCGAAAACTTCACCCCTCCACTTT
TRBJ2-7 TRBV7-9 NA NA CASSLSHAVSSYEQYF TGTGCCAGCAGCTTAAGTCACGCGGTCAGCTCCTACGAGCAGTACTTC
TRBJ2-7 TRBV5-5 TRBD1 NA CASSAQGTYEQYF TGTGCCAGCAGCGCACAGGGGACCTACGAGCAGTACTTC
TRBJ2-1 TRBV20-1 NA NA CSTRGSYNEQFF TGCAGTACCAGGGGTTCCTACAATGAGCAGTTCTTC
TRBJ2-3 TRBV24-1 NA few CATSDSVTTDTQYF TGTGCCACCAGTGATAGTGTCACCACAGATACGCAGTATTTT
TRBJ2-1 TRBV15 NA few CATSIRKRDNEQFF TGTGCCACCAGCATCAGAAAAAGGGACAATGAGCAGTTCTTC
TRBJ2-5 TRBV29-1 TRBD1 NA CSADYRDRETQYF TGCAGCGCCGACTACCGGGACAGGGAGACCCAGTACTTC
TRBJ1-1 TRBV12-3/TRBV12-4 TRBD1 few CASNTRDRGRRSTEAFF TGTGCCAGCAATACCCGGGACAGGGGGCGGAGGAGCACTGAAGCTTTCTTT
TRBJ1-1 TRBV6-2/TRBV6-3 TRBD1 few CASRRWDRGPTEAFF TGTGCCAGCAGGAGATGGGACAGGGGGCCCACTGAAGCTTTCTTT
TRBJ2-7 TRBV12-3/TRBV12-4 NA many CASSPRFDEQYF TGTGCCAGCAGTCCCCGTTTCGACGAGCAGTACTTC
TRBJ2-2 TRBV7-2 NA NA CASRGATFGTGELFF TGTGCCAGCAGGGGGGCGACATTCGGTACCGGGGAGCTGTTTTTT
TRBJ2-6 TRBV14 NA NA CASSPSDGANVLTF TGTGCCAGCAGCCCGAGTGACGGGGCCAACGTCCTGACTTTC
TRBJ1-3 TRBV20-1 NA few CSARDSHRAGNTIYF TGCAGTGCTAGAGATTCTCACAGGGCTGGAAACACCATATATTTT
TRBJ2-3 TRBV20-1 TRBD2 NA CSVPPSGGSTDTQYF TGCAGTGTCCCACCAAGCGGGGGTAGCACAGATACGCAGTATTTT
TRBJ2-1 TRBV7-6 TRBD2 NA CASSASGDEQFF TGTGCCAGCAGCGCCAGCGGGGATGAGCAGTTCTTC
TRBJ1-5 TRBV7-2 NA few CASSFAGNGNQPQHF TGTGCCAGCAGCTTTGCGGGGAACGGCAATCAGCCCCAGCATTTT
TRBJ2-3 TRBV5-1 NA NA CASSLEGRFSTDTQYF TGCGCCAGCAGCTTGGAGGGGCGGTTTAGCACAGATACGCAGTATTTT
TRBJ2-1 TRBV18 TRBD2 NA CASSQMTSQRSFRNEQFF TGTGCCAGCTCACAGATGACTAGCCAGCGATCATTCCGCAATGAGCAGTTCTTC
TRBJ2-3 TRBV24-1 NA few CATSDYQGKPDTQYF TGTGCCACCAGTGATTACCAGGGGAAACCAGATACGCAGTATTTT
TRBJ2-3 TRBV12-3/TRBV12-4 NA NA CASRLTIGTDTQYF TGTGCCAGCAGGCTGACTATAGGGACAGATACGCAGTATTTT
TRBJ1-5 TRBV7-2 TRBD1 many CASSSYRGSSNQPQHF TGTGCCAGCAGCTCGTACAGGGGTTCGAGCAATCAGCCCCAGCATTTT
TRBJ1-2 TRBV21-1 NA NA CASSRTPGRNYGYTF TGTGCCAGCAGCAGAACCCCGGGACGGAACTATGGCTACACCTTC
TRBJ2-3 TRBV24-1 NA NA CATSLPGLTDTQYF TGTGCCACCAGTCTTCCGGGGCTCACAGATACGCAGTATTTT
TRBJ2-3 TRBV4-3 NA once CASSQDHRATDTQYF TGCGCCAGCAGCCAAGATCACAGGGCTACAGATACGCAGTATTTT
TRBJ2-2 TRBV7-8 TRBD2 NA CASSHTSGARIPGELFF TGTGCCAGCAGCCACACTAGCGGGGCTCGAATACCCGGGGAGCTGTTTTTT